The sequence of this TCR beta chain was determined in a study of T-cell memory formation after mild COVID-19. This clonotype came up a few times. TCRdb reprocessed the 5' RACE reads via MiXCR and lists one record per CDR3 protein. Here the sample spans some 120,000 distinct CDR3 sequences, approximately 15% being singletons. With 2 bases removed from V and 1 base from J, the gap between germline ends came to 13 bases. The CDR3 spans 15 residues. Germline V gene sequence: CDR1 SQVTM, CDR2 ANQGSEA. The sequence was obtained from a young man who had mild COVID-19 (a few samples of this study predate the infection). Cell type and time point are not known. V usage is TRBV29-1 and J usage is TRBJ2-3; the D gene could be TRBD1 or TRBD2 (5 bases each). The sequenced material came from PBMCs or a T cell subset sorted from them (not recorded which). CDR3 residues: CSVESQGPRTDTQYF. The CDR3 DNA reads TGCAGCGTTGAATCGCAGGGACCCCGCACAGATACGCAGTATTTT.